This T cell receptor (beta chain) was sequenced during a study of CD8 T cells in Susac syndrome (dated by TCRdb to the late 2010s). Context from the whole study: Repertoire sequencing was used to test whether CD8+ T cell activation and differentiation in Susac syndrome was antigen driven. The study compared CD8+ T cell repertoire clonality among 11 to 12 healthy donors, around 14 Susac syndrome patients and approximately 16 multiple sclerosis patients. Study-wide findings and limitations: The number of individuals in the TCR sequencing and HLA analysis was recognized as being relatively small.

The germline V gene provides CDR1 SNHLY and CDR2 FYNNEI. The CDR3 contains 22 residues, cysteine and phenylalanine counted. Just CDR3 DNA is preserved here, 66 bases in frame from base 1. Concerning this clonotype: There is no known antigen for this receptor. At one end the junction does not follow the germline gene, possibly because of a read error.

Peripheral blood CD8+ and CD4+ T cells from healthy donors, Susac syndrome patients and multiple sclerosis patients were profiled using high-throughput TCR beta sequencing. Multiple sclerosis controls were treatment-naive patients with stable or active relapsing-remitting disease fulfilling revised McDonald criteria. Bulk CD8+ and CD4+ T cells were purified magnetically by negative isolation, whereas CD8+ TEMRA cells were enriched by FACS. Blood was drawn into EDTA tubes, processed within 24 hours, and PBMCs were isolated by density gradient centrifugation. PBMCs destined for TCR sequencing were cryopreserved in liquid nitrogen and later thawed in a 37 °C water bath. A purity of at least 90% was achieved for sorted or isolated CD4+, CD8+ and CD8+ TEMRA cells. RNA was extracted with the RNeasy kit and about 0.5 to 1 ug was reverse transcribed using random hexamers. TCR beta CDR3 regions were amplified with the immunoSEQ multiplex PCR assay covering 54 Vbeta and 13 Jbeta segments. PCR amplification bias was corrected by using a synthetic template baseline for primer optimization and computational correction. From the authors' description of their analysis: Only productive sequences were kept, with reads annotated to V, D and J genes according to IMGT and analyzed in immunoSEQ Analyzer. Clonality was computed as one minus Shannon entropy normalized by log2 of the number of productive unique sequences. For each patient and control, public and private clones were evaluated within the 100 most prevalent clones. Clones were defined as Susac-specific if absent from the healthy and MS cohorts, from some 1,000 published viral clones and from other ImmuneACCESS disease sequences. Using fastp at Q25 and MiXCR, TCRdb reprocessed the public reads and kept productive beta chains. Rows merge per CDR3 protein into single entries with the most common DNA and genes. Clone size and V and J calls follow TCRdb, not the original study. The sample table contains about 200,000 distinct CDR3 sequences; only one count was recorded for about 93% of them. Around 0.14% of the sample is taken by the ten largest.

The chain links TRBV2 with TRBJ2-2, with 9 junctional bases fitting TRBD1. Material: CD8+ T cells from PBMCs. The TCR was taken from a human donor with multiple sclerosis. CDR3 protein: CASSEALGGTGSKRGNPGELFF. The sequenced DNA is TGTGCCAGCAGTGAAGCGCTGGGGGGGACAGGGAGCAAAAGGGGGAACCCCGGGGAGCTGTTTTTT.